Listed below are T cell receptor beta chains from one sample, sequenced in a study of CD8 T cells in ankylosing spondylitis. TCRdb used MiXCR to reprocess the 5' RACE reads, holding one entry per CDR3 protein. Here the sample spans around 140,000 distinct CDR3 sequences, around 10% being singletons. The sample comprised blood, either unsorted or a sorted T cell fraction (not recorded which). All receptors come from a female donor with ankylosing spondylitis or in good health (not recorded which). CDR3s include the opening cysteine and the closing phenylalanine or tryptophan. D genes are given only for firm matches. Rows may omit the clone size; those that give it use once, few, many or a size class.

j_call v_call clone_size d_call cdr3_aa cdr3_nt
TRBJ2-7 TRBV7-3 many TRBD2 CASRPGTKHEQYF TGTGCCAGCAGACCCGGGACTAAGCACGAGCAGTACTTC
TRBJ2-3 TRBV5-6 many . CASSLRLYRLLTDTQYF TGTGCCAGCAGCTTGCGACTCTACAGACTTCTCACAGATACGCAGTATTTT
TRBJ2-2 TRBV7-6 many . CASSESTRGFTGELFF TGTGCCAGCAGCGAATCTACACGGGGTTTCACCGGGGAGCTGTTTTTT
TRBJ2-1 TRBV20-1 many . CSATTISYNEQFF TGCAGTGCTACCACCATCTCCTACAATGAGCAGTTCTTC
TRBJ2-1 TRBV27 many TRBD2 CASSRLAQNEQFF TGTGCCAGCAGCCGACTAGCGCAAAATGAGCAGTTCTTC
TRBJ2-1 TRBV7-9 . . CASSLGGADFSSYNEQFF TGTGCCAGCAGCCTGGGGGGGGCGGATTTTAGCTCCTACAATGAGCAGTTCTTC
TRBJ1-1 TRBV29-1 many . CSVREGGGNTEAFF TGCAGCGTCCGAGAGGGGGGAGGGAACACTGAAGCTTTCTTT
TRBJ1-2 TRBV6-5 many . CASSYSWTPRYGYTF TGTGCCAGCAGTTATTCTTGGACTCCCAGATATGGCTACACCTTC
TRBJ1-2 TRBV7-6 many . CASKSGGGYTF TGTGCCAGCAAAAGCGGAGGTGGCTACACCTTC
TRBJ1-2 TRBV30 many . CAWSRLIVGYTF TGTGCCTGGAGTCGGCTCATTGTCGGCTACACCTTC
TRBJ2-1 TRBV7-8 many . CASSFRESAYNEQFF TGTGCCAGCAGCTTCCGGGAGTCCGCCTACAATGAGCAGTTCTTC
TRBJ2-3 TRBV5-1 many . CASSSGQPTATDTQYF TGCGCCAGCAGCTCGGGACAACCAACTGCCACAGATACGCAGTATTTT
TRBJ1-2 TRBV6-1 many TRBD1 CASSQTGVFDGYTF TGTGCCAGCAGCCAAACAGGGGTCTTCGATGGCTACACCTTC
TRBJ2-5 TRBV5-1 . TRBD2 CASIQRVAGGQEAQYF TGCGCCAGCATCCAGAGGGTAGCGGGAGGCCAAGAGGCCCAGTACTTC
TRBJ2-6 TRBV3-1 many . CASSQDASGGRIPRSGANVLTF TGTGCCAGCAGCCAAGATGCGTCGGGGGGCCGAATACCCCGCTCTGGGGCCAACGTCCTGACTTTC
TRBJ2-1 TRBV29-1 many . CSVALNEQFF TGCAGCGTTGCCCTCAATGAGCAGTTCTTC
TRBJ1-1 TRBV29-1 many . CSVSRQMNTEAFF TGCAGCGTTTCTCGGCAGATGAACACTGAAGCTTTCTTT
TRBJ2-2 TRBV7-9 few . CASSRSTTGRAGELFF TGTGCCAGCAGCCGATCTACTACAGGGAGGGCCGGGGAGCTGTTTTTT
TRBJ1-2 TRBV4-2 many . CASSPGATGRYGYTF TGTGCCAGCAGCCCTGGGGCGACAGGAAGGTATGGCTACACCTTC
TRBJ2-1 TRBV27 many TRBD1 CASSDRGQAYNEQFF TGTGCCAGCAGCGACAGGGGACAGGCCTACAATGAGCAGTTCTTC
TRBJ1-5 TRBV6-6 few . CASSYSAGFQPQHF TGTGCCAGCAGTTACTCAGCAGGGTTTCAGCCCCAGCATTTT
TRBJ1-1 TRBV14 few . CASSQEVPRASTEAFF TGTGCCAGCAGCCAAGAGGTCCCGCGGGCGTCGACTGAAGCTTTCTTT
TRBJ1-3 TRBV7-8 many TRBD1 CASSLITDRVSGNTIYF TGTGCCAGCAGCCTTATAACAGACAGGGTCTCTGGAAACACCATATATTTT
TRBJ2-3 TRBV5-6 many . CASSLDWTNTDTQYF TGTGCCAGCAGCTTGGATTGGACCAACACAGATACGCAGTATTTT
TRBJ2-7 TRBV12-3/TRBV12-4 many TRBD2 CASSLGVGLADRSSYEQYF TGTGCCAGCAGTTTAGGGGTCGGACTAGCGGATCGAAGCTCCTACGAGCAGTACTTC
TRBJ2-2 TRBV20-1 many TRBD2 CSARGLAGNTGELFF TGCAGTGCTAGAGGTCTAGCGGGGAACACCGGGGAGCTGTTTTTT
TRBJ2-7 TRBV7-8 many . CASSLGGPTYEQYF TGTGCCAGCAGCTTAGGAGGGCCCACCTACGAGCAGTACTTC
TRBJ2-1 TRBV24-1 . TRBD2 CATSDLQAGLAVHNEQFF TGTGCCACCAGTGATTTGCAAGCAGGACTAGCGGTTCACAATGAGCAGTTCTTC
TRBJ2-1 TRBV28 medium-sized TRBD2 CASSYPSGTSGTALYDEQFF TGTGCCAGCAGTTACCCGTCCGGGACTAGCGGAACCGCCCTCTATGATGAGCAGTTCTTC